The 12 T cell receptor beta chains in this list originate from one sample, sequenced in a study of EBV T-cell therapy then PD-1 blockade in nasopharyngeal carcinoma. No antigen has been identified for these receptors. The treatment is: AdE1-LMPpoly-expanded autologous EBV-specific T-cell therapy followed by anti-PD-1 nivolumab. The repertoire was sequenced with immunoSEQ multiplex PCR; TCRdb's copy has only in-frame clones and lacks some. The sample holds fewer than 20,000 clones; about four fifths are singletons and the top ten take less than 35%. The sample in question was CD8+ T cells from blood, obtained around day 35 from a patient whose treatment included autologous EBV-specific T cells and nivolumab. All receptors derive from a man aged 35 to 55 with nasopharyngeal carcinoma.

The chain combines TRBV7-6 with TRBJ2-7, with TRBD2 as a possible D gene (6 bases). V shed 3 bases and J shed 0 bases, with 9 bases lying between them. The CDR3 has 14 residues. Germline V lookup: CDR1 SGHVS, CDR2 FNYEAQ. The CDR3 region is CASSLDGSSYEQYF. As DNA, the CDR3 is TGTGCCAGCAGCTTGGACGGGAGCTCCTACGAGCAGTACTTC. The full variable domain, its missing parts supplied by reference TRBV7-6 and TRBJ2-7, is GAGVSQSPRYKVTKRGQDVALRCDPISGHVSLYWYRQALGQGPEFLTYFNYEAQQDKSGLPNDRFSAERPEGSISTLTIQRTEQRDSAMYRCASSLDGSSYEQYFGPGTRLTVT.

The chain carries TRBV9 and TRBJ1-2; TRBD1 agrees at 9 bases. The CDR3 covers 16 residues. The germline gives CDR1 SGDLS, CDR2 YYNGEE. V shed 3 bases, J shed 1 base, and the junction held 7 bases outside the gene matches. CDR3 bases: TGTGCCAGCAGCGGCACCGACAGGGGGGGTAACTATGGCTACACCTTC. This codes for CASSGTDRGGNYGYTF. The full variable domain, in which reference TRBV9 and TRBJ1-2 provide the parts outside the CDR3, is DSGVTQTPKHLITATGQRVTLRCSPRSGDLSVYWYQQSLDQGLQFLIQYYNGEERAKGNILERFSAQQFPDLHSELNLSSLELGDSALYFCASSGTDRGGNYGYTFGSGTRLTVV.

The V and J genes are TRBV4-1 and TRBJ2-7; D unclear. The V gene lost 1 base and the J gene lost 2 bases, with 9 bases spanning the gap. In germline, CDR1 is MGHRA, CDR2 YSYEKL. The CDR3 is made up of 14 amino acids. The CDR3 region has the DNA TGCGCCAGCAGCCAAGGACCGACCCCCTACGAGCAGTACTTC. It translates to CASSQGPTPYEQYF.

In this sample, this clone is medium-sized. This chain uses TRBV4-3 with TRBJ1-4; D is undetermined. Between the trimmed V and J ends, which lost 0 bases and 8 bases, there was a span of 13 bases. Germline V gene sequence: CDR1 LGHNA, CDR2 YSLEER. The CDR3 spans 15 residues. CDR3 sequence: CASSQEGIEVEKLFF. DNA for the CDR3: TGCGCCAGCAGCCAAGAGGGTATAGAGGTCGAAAAACTGTTTTTT.

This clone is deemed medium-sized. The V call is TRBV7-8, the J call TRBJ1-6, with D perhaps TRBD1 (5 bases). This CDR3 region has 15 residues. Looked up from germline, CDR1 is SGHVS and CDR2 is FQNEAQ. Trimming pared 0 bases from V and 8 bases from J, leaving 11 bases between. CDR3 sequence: CASSLASRADSPLHF. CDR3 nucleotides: TGTGCCAGCAGCTTAGCATCCAGGGCGGATTCACCCCTCCACTTT.

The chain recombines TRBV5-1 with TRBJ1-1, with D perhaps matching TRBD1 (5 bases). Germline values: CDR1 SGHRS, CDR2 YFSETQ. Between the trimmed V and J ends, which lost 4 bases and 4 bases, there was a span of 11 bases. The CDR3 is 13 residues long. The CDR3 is CASSAGTPTEAFF. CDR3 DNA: TGCGCCAGCAGCGCCGGGACTCCCACTGAAGCTTTCTTT.

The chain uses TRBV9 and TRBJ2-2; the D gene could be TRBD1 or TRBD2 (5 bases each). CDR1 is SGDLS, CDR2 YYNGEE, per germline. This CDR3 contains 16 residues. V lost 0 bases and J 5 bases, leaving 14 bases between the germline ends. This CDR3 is CASSVAPWGSTGELFF. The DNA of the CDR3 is TGTGCCAGCAGCGTAGCTCCCTGGGGGTCGACCGGGGAGCTGTTTTTT.

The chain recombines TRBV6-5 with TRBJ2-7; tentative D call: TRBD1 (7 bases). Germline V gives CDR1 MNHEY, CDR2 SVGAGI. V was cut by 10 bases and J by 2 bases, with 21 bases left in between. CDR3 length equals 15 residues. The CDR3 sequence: CATGINGRGAYEQYF. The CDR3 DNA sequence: TGTGCCACCGGTATAAACGGCAGGGGGGCCTACGAGCAGTACTTC.

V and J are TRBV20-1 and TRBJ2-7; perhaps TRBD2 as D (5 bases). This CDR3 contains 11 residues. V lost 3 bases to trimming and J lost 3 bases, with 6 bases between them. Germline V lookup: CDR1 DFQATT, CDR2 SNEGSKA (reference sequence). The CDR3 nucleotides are TGCAGTGCTAGTGAGGGCTACGAGCAGTACTTC. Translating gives CSASEGYEQYF.

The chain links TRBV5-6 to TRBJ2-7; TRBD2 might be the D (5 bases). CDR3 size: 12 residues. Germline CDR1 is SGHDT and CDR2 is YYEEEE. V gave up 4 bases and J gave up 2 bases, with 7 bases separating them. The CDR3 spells CASSPGTYEQYF. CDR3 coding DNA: TGTGCCAGCAGCCCCGGGACCTACGAGCAGTACTTC.

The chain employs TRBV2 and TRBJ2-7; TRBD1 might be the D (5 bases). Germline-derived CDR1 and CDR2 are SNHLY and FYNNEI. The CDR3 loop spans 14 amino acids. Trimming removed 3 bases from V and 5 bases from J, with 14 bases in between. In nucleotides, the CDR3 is TGTGCCAGCAGTGATGATCAGGGTAGAGACGAGCAGTACTTC. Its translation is CASSDDQGRDEQYF. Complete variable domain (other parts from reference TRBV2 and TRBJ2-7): EPEVTQTPSHQVTQMGQEVILRCVPISNHLYFYWYRQILGQKVEFLVSFYNNEISEKSEIFDDQFSVERPDGSNFTLKIRSTKLEDSAMYFCASSDDQGRDEQYFGPGTRLTVT.

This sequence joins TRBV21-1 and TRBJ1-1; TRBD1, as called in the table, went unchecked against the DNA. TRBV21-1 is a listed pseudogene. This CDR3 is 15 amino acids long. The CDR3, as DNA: TGTGCCAGCAGCAAAAGAGGACAGGGGAGCACTGAAGCTTTCTTT. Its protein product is CASSKRGQGSTEAFF.